This T cell receptor beta chain was recovered during a study of regulatory T cells in long-lasting Graves disease. Study context: To qualify as persistent, Graves' disease required over 5 years of antithyroid drugs with positive TSH receptor antibodies. General observations from the study: TRBV28, TRBJ1-2 and TRBJ2-5 were favored in persistent disease. Those with persistent Graves' had less TCR diversity than newly diagnosed patients.

The germline V gene encodes CDR1 MNHEY and CDR2 SMNVEV (reference sequence). This CDR3 has 14 residues. Trimming removed 3 bases from V and 2 bases from J, with 11 bases in between. Stated time point: persistent/refractory GD, antithyroid drugs over 5 years with positive TRAb. Construction of the TCR library relied on RNA isolated from PBMCs. This clonotype occurred many times. As yet, its antigen is unknown. Construction of TCR beta libraries relied on iRepertoire HTBI primers and on Arm-PCR targeting CDR3 regions. TCRdb re-called the multiplex PCR reads through MiXCR, storing one row per CDR3 protein. The sample has roughly 470,000 distinct CDR3 sequences; less than 25% are singletons.

The sequences come from peripheral blood mononuclear cells (PBMCs), collected when the disease was refractory, from a patient treated with antithyroid drugs. The clonotype was recovered from a female donor with Graves disease. V usage is TRBV27 and J usage is TRBJ2-7; the D gene is possibly TRBD1 (6 bases). This CDR3 reads CASSFPGAPYEQYF. In DNA form, the CDR3 reads TGTGCCAGCAGTTTTCCAGGGGCCCCCTACGAGCAGTACTTC.